What follows is one T cell receptor (beta chain) and its context. The antigen is not known. This sample was taken from a study of T cell repertoires in cytomegalovirus infection. Study-wide points: HLA-C-restricted, CMV-specific TCR beta clonotypes were dominant ex vivo.

TCRdb passed the reads through MiXCR, listing each CDR3 protein once. The top ten hold approximately 18% of the sample, which has 600,000 to 700,000 distinct CDR3 sequences, about 30% seen once. This clonotype was sampled from a human donor in good health (CMV status not recorded). Some clones in this sample may be carry-over from other donors' samples. The input for sequencing was cultured PBMCs, taken from culture after CMV antigen stimulation.

CDR3 sequence: CASSPASAGELFF. In DNA form, the CDR3 reads TGTGCCAGCAGTCCCGCCTCCGCCGGGGAGCTGTTTTTT. The chain joins TRBV28 to TRBJ2-2; D ambiguous. The V gene lost 5 bases and the J gene lost 6 bases, with 10 bases spanning the gap. The CDR3 sequence is 13 residues long. CDR1 is MDHEN and CDR2 is SYDVKM in the germline V gene.